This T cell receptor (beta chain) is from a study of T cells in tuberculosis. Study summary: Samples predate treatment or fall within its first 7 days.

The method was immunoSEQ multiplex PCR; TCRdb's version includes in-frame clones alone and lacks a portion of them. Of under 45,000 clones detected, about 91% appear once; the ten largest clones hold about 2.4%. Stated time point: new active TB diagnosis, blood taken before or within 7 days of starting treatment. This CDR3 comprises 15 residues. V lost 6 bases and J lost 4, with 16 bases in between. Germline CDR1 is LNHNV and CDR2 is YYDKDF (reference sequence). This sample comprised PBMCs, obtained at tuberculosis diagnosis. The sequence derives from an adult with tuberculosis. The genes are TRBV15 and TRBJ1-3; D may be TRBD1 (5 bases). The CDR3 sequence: CATRGGLTLGNTIYF. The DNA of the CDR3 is TGTGCCACCAGGGGGGGGTTGACGCTCGGAAACACCATATATTTT.